These T cell receptor beta chains were read from a single sample in a study of shared clonotypes between healthy human individuals. The protocol was immunoSEQ multiplex PCR, while the TCRdb copy is restricted to in-frame clones and leaves out a portion. The profile covers around 2.3 million clones, with approximately 94% appearing a single time and around 0.13% taken by the ten largest. The specimen was naive CD4+ T cells sorted from blood. These receptors were obtained from a man younger than 30 in good health. The CDR3 runs from the conserved cysteine through the conserved F or W. Each record gives: V gene, D gene, J gene, clone size, CDR3 protein, CDR3 DNA. The D gene is left open where the match is weak. The size of a clone is reported for some rows only, either as once, few or many, or as a class for expanded clones.

V: TRBV5-6; D: NA; J: TRBJ2-5; size: NA; CDR3: CASSSEQGWETQYF; DNA: TGTGCCAGCAGCTCGGAACAGGGATGGGAGACCCAGTACTTC
V: TRBV18; D: TRBD1; J: TRBJ1-2; size: NA; CDR3: CASSRGQGYGYTF; DNA: TGTGCCAGCTCACGCGGACAGGGTTATGGCTACACCTTC
V: TRBV18; D: TRBD1; J: TRBJ1-5; size: NA; CDR3: CASSLEQGNSNQPQHF; DNA: TGTGCCAGCTCACTAGAACAGGGGAATAGCAATCAGCCCCAGCATTTT
V: TRBV7-2; D: NA; J: TRBJ1-6; size: few; CDR3: CASSLNGLPLHF; DNA: TGTGCCAGCAGCTTAAATGGCCTCCCCCTCCACTTT
V: TRBV28; D: NA; J: TRBJ2-3; size: once; CDR3: CASSLMIQGADTQYF; DNA: TGTGCCAGCAGTTTGATGATTCAGGGCGCAGATACGCAGTATTTT
V: TRBV6-1; D: TRBD1; J: TRBJ1-5; size: NA; CDR3: CASSPTTGGYQPQHF; DNA: TGTGCCAGCAGTCCAACAACAGGGGGCTATCAGCCCCAGCATTTT
V: TRBV9; D: NA; J: TRBJ2-6; size: NA; CDR3: CASSPLPGANVLTF; DNA: TGTGCCAGCAGCCCCCTACCCGGGGCCAACGTCCTGACTTTC
V: TRBV5-4; D: NA; J: TRBJ1-2; size: NA; CDR3: CASSLDQFNYGYTF; DNA: TGTGCCAGCAGCTTGGATCAGTTTAACTATGGCTACACCTTC
V: TRBV6-1; D: TRBD1; J: TRBJ2-2; size: NA; CDR3: CASSGTGAGELFF; DNA: TGTGCCAGCAGTGGGACAGGGGCCGGGGAGCTGTTTTTT
V: TRBV4-1; D: NA; J: TRBJ1-4; size: NA; CDR3: CASTRGKADNEKLFF; DNA: TGCGCCAGCACCCGGGGGAAAGCTGATAATGAAAAACTGTTTTTT
V: TRBV19; D: NA; J: TRBJ2-5; size: NA; CDR3: CASSISDSETQYF; DNA: TGTGCCAGTAGTATTTCGGACTCAGAGACCCAGTACTTC
V: TRBV2; D: NA; J: TRBJ2-2; size: NA; CDR3: CASTQTPNTGELFF; DNA: TGTGCCAGCACTCAAACTCCCAACACCGGGGAGCTGTTTTTT
V: TRBV10-1; D: TRBD2; J: TRBJ2-1; size: few; CDR3: CASSMTNSGRQFF; DNA: TGCGCCAGCAGCATGACCAATAGCGGGAGGCAGTTCTTC
V: TRBV6-5; D: TRBD1; J: TRBJ1-2; size: NA; CDR3: CASSSGTGGRYGYTF; DNA: TGTGCCAGCAGCTCCGGGACAGGGGGACGATATGGCTACACCTTC
V: TRBV27; D: TRBD2; J: TRBJ2-4; size: once; CDR3: CASSSAGALAKNIQYF; DNA: TGTGCCAGCAGTTCGGCGGGAGCTTTAGCCAAAAACATTCAGTACTTC
V: TRBV6-1; D: NA; J: TRBJ1-5; size: NA; CDR3: CASSRPDSLVQPQHF; DNA: TGTGCCAGCAGTCGACCGGACAGTCTCGTTCAGCCCCAGCATTTT
V: TRBV7-9; D: NA; J: TRBJ2-7; size: NA; CDR3: CASSAGWDNPYEQYF; DNA: TGTGCCAGCAGCGCCGGCTGGGACAATCCCTACGAGCAGTACTTC
V: TRBV6-5; D: TRBD1; J: TRBJ2-1; size: NA; CDR3: CASRYRGLSYNEQFF; DNA: TGTGCCAGCAGGTACAGGGGGCTCTCCTACAATGAGCAGTTCTTC
V: TRBV6-1; D: NA; J: TRBJ1-4; size: NA; CDR3: CASSAGTVEKLFF; DNA: TGTGCCAGCAGTGCGGGGACGGTGGAAAAACTGTTTTTT
V: TRBV27; D: TRBD2; J: TRBJ2-1; size: NA; CDR3: CASSSGTTGQFF; DNA: TGTGCCAGCAGTTCCGGGACTACCGGACAGTTCTTC
V: TRBV14; D: NA; J: TRBJ1-6; size: NA; CDR3: CASSQVTYNSPLHF; DNA: TGTGCCAGCAGCCAAGTTACCTATAATTCACCCCTCCACTTT
V: TRBV4-1; D: TRBD1; J: TRBJ1-2; size: NA; CDR3: CASSQGPGQTNYGYTF; DNA: TGCGCCAGCAGCCAAGGACCGGGACAGACAAACTATGGCTACACCTTC